The present T cell receptor (beta chain) was sequenced within a study of blood T cell repertoires in COVID-19. In the study overall: Sources were T cells, B-cell-depleted T cells, or PBMCs; the material itself was cDNA or gDNA.

As handled by the study authors: Scientists estimated how many nucleated cells there were by amplifying reference gene primers. The assay was immunoSEQ multiplex PCR, and TCRdb's table has in-frame clones only and misses some. V, J and clone size are taken as reported in that table, and D and trimming were inferred from the DNA itself. In the table there are 40,000 or so clones, 88% of which are singletons. CDR3 size: 16 residues. V gave up 0 bases and J gave up 4 bases, with 15 bases separating them. In germline, CDR1 is LGHNA, CDR2 YSLEER. The source material was peripheral blood. The sequence derives from a human donor in a cohort sampled during active COVID-19. The V call is TRBV4-3, the J call TRBJ1-1; no clear D. The CDR3 DNA follows: TGCGCCAGCAGCCAAGATCTAACCGATCGGGGCACTGAAGCTTTCTTT. The encoded protein is CASSQDLTDRGTEAFF.